What follows are 18 T cell receptor beta chains derived from one specimen sequenced in a study of identifying expanded T cells in peripheral blood. Using immunoSEQ multiplex PCR, the repertoire was profiled, and TCRdb retains in-frame clones only, with some absent. The profile shows about 94,000 clones, 70% to 90% of them singletons. Source material: blood. The receptors were gathered from a person between 18 and 75 years old in good health.

This chain joins TRBV5-6 and TRBJ1-2, with 8 bases that match TRBD1. V lost 4 bases to trimming and J lost 1 base; unmatched junction nucleotides: 15. Looked up from germline, CDR1 is SGHDT and CDR2 is YYEEEE. The CDR3 spans 18 residues. DNA for the CDR3: TGTGCCAGCAGCCTTCCCCTGGACAGGGCACGGGGTAACTATGGCTACACCTTC. Its translation is CASSLPLDRARGNYGYTF.

The chain links TRBV29-1 to TRBJ2-5; TRBD1 matches at 10 bases. From germline, CDR1 is SQVTM and CDR2 ANQGSEA. With V trimmed by 6 bases and J by 1 base, 5 bases remained unmatched. There are 14 residues in the CDR3. CDR3 DNA sequence: TGCAGCGTCGGGGACAGGGGAGTCCAAGAGACCCAGTACTTC. This gives the protein CSVGDRGVQETQYF.

The V gene is TRBV30, the J gene TRBJ1-5; D not resolved. The germline CDR1 and CDR2 sequences are GTSNPN and SVGIG (reference sequence). The CDR3 loop spans 13 amino acids. V lost 1 base to trimming and J lost 0 bases, with 4 bases between them. The CDR3, as DNA: TGTGCCTGGAGTGAGAATAGCAATCAGCCCCAGCATTTT. It is translated as CAWSENSNQPQHF. Full variable domain (rest looked up from reference TRBV30 and TRBJ1-5): SQTIHQWPATLVQPVGSPLSLECTVEGTSNPNLYWYRQAAGRGLQLLFYSVGIGQISSEVPQNLSASRPQDRQFILSSKKLLLSDSGFYLCAWSENSNQPQHFGDGTRLSIL.

The rearrangement joins TRBV25-1 to TRBJ2-3, with TRBD2 as a possible D gene (7 bases). Germline CDR1 MGHDK, CDR2 SYGVNS. CDR3 length: 15 residues. Trimming took 5 bases from V and 1 from J, leaving 13 bases between them. CDR3: CASSRGGLGTDTQYF. Here the CDR3 DNA reads TGTGCCAGCAGTAGGGGGGGCTTGGGCACAGATACGCAGTATTTT.

This chain links TRBV30 with TRBJ1-1; D is ambiguous. Germline V CDR1 and CDR2: GTSNPN, SVGIG (reference sequence). The CDR3 runs to 13 residues. V was shortened by 2 bases and J by 0 bases, with 7 bases between the two germline ends. The CDR3 sequence is CAWSLGLNTEAFF. CDR3 DNA sequence: TGTGCCTGGAGTTTGGGTTTGAACACTGAAGCTTTCTTT.

The CDR3, as DNA: TGTGCCAGCAGCTTGGGCGGGGCCAATGAGCAGTTCTTC. The encoded protein is CASSLGGANEQFF. The rearrangement links TRBV7-3 to TRBJ2-1, with D perhaps TRBD2 (6 bases). V shed 3 bases and J shed 6 bases, with 9 bases lying between them. The CDR3 consists of 13 residues. Looked up from germline, CDR1 is SGHTA and CDR2 is FQGTGA.

This rearrangement joins TRBV5-1 to TRBJ2-2, with a possible D match to TRBD2 (5 bases). CDR3 length equals 15 residues. Trimming took 2 bases from V and 3 from J, leaving 11 bases between them. Per the germline V gene, CDR1 is SGHRS and CDR2 is YFSETQ. The CDR3 region has the DNA TGCGCCAGCAGCTTAGCCGTCGGGGACACCGGGGAGCTGTTTTTT. It is translated as CASSLAVGDTGELFF.

This rearrangement joins TRBV4-2 to TRBJ2-4; 7 positions match TRBD2. The CDR3 is made up of 15 amino acids. Trimming removed 1 base from V and 6 bases from J; junction bases left unmatched: 6. CDR1 and CDR2 (germline): LGHNA, YNFKEQ. In DNA, the CDR3 is TGTGCCAGCAGCCAAGGCGGGAGTTCCCCAAACATTCAGTACTTC. Its translation: CASSQGGSSPNIQYF.

The chain links TRBV4-1 to TRBJ1-6; D uncertain. The CDR3 totals 18 residues. The V gene lost 0 bases and the J gene lost 14 bases, with 26 bases spanning the gap. Germline CDR1 MGHRA, CDR2 YSYEKL. The CDR3 sequence is CASSQDPPAGPFEFALHF. The CDR3 bases are TGCGCCAGCAGCCAAGATCCCCCGGCAGGACCCTTCGAATTCGCCCTCCACTTT.

The chain combines TRBV18 with TRBJ1-1; D gene ambiguous. The CDR3 is 14 residues long. V shed 2 bases and J shed 0 bases, with 7 bases lying between them. The germline gives CDR1 KGHSH, CDR2 LQKENI. The CDR3 DNA follows: TGTGCCAGCTCACCAGAGAGAATGAACACTGAAGCTTTCTTT. It encodes CASSPERMNTEAFF.

The chain employs TRBV5-1 and TRBJ1-1; no clear D gene. The CDR3 covers 14 residues. Germline loops: CDR1 SGHRS, CDR2 YFSETQ. V dropped 0 bases and J dropped 6 bases, with 12 bases sitting between them. The CDR3 DNA follows: TGCGCCAGCAGCTTGGAAGGCAGGTTGGCTGAAGCTTTCTTT. Its translation: CASSLEGRLAEAFF.

This chain links TRBV27 with TRBJ2-7; D may be TRBD2 (6 bases). CDR1 and CDR2 (germline): MNHEY, SMNVEV (reference sequence). The CDR3 extends over 15 amino acids. V lost 2 bases, J lost 0 bases, and 11 bases lay in between. The CDR3 here is CASSLRPGGSYEQYF. CDR3 coding DNA: TGTGCCAGCAGTTTAAGGCCCGGGGGCTCCTACGAGCAGTACTTC.

The chain recombines TRBV4-2 with TRBJ1-2; possible D gene TRBD1, 5 bases. The V end was cut by 0 bases, the J end by 0 bases, with 11 bases between. CDR1 is LGHNA and CDR2 is YNFKEQ in the germline V gene. The CDR3 runs 16 residues. The chain's CDR3 is CASSQEGDPTNYGYTF. DNA of the CDR3: TGTGCCAGCAGCCAAGAAGGGGACCCTACTAACTATGGCTACACCTTC.

DNA for the CDR3: TGTGCCAGTACACCGTACAGTTTCGGAGCCAACGTCCTGACTTTC. Residues: CASTPYSFGANVLTF. The rearrangement links TRBV19 to TRBJ2-6; D call uncertain. The ends were cut back, 7 bases at V and 7 bases at J, with 17 bases in the middle. The V gene's germline CDR1 is LNHDA and CDR2 SQIVND (reference sequence). CDR3 length: 15 residues.

This clone was picked up a small number of times. The rearrangement uses TRBV14 and TRBJ1-1; no clear D. Germline CDR1 and CDR2: SGHDN and FVKESK. This CDR3 has 11 amino acids. V gave up 4 bases and J gave up 3 bases, with 3 bases separating them. The CDR3 here is CASSPYTEAFF. CDR3 nucleotide sequence: TGTGCCAGCAGCCCCTACACTGAAGCTTTCTTT.

This chain joins TRBV4-2 and TRBJ1-5; D is unclear. V lost 0 bases and J 3 bases, leaving 9 bases between the germline ends. This CDR3 is built from 15 residues. The germline V gene encodes CDR1 LGHNA and CDR2 YNFKEQ. The CDR3 reads CASSQDWADNQPQHF. The DNA for the CDR3 is TGTGCCAGCAGCCAAGATTGGGCAGACAATCAGCCCCAGCATTTT.

V and J are TRBV10-3 and TRBJ1-2; 8 bases align to TRBD1. There are 14 residues in the CDR3. V trimming: 11 bases; J trimming: 3 bases; junction bases outside the gene matches: 11. Germline-derived CDR1 and CDR2 are ENHRY and SYGVKD. The CDR3 loop is CASRRATGDYGYTF. CDR3 in DNA: TGTGCCTCCCGGCGGGCGACAGGGGACTATGGCTACACCTTC.

The J gene is TRBJ1-1, the V gene TRBV14; the D gene is possibly TRBD1 (5 bases). V was clipped by 0 bases and J by 11 bases, with 13 bases between them. Germline V gives CDR1 SGHDN, CDR2 FVKESK. CDR3 size: 13 residues. CDR3 in amino acids: CASSQDTGTGAFF. As DNA, the CDR3 is TGTGCCAGCAGCCAAGATACGGGGACGGGGGCTTTCTTT. The whole variable domain, remainder taken from reference TRBV14 and TRBJ1-1, is EAGVTQFPSHSVIEKGQTVTLRCDPISGHDNLYWYRRVMGKEIKFLLHFVKESKQDESGMPNNRFLAERTGGTYSTLKVQPAELEDSGVYFCASSQDTGTGAFFGQGTRLTVV.